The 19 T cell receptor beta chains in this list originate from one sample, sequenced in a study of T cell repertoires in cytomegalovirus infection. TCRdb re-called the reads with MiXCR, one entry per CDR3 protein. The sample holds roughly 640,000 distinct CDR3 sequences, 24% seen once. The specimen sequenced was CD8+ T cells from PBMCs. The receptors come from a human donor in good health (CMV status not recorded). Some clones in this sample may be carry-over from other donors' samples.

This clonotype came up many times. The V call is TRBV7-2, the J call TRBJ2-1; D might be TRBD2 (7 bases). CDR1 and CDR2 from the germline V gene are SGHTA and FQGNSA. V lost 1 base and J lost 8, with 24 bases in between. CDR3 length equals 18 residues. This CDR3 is CASSLVDWRGGAGDEQFF. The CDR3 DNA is TGTGCCAGCAGCTTAGTCGATTGGCGAGGGGGGGCCGGGGATGAGCAGTTCTTC.

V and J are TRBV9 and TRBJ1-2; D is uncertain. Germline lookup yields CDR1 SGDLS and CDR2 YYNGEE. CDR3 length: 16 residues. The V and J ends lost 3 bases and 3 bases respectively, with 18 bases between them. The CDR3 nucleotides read TGTGCCAGCAGCGGCCCCGGGAGTCAGGCCGACTATGGCTACACCTTC. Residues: CASSGPGSQADYGYTF.

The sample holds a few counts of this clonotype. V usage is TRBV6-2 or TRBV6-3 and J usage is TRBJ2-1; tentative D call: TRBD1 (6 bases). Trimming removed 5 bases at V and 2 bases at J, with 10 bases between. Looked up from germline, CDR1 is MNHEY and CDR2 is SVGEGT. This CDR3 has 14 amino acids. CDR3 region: CASSREGAYNEQFF. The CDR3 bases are TGTGCCAGCAGTAGAGAGGGGGCCTACAATGAGCAGTTCTTC.

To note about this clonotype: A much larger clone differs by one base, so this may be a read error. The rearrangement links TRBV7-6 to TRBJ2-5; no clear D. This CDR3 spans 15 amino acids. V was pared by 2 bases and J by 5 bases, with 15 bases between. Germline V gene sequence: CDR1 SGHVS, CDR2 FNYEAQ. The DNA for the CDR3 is TGTGCCAGCAGCTTATTGGCGGAGTCGAAGGAGACCCAGTACTTC. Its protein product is CASSLLAESKETQYF.

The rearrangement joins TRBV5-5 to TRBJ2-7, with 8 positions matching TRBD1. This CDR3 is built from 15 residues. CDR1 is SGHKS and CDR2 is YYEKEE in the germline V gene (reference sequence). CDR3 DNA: TGTGTCAGCAGCCCCTATCGACAGGGGTACTACGAGCAGTACGTC. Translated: CVSSPYRQGYYEQYV.

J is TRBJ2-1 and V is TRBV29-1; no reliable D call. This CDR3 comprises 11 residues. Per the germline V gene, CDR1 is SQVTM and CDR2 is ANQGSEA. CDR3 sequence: CRANIDNEQFF. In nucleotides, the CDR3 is TGCAGAGCGAATATTGACAATGAGCAGTTCTTC.

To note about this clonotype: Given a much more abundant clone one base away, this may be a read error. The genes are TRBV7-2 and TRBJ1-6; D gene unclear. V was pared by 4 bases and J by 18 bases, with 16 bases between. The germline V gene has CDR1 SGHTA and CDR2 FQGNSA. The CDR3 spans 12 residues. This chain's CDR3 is CASSSPVPVAHF. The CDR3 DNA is TGTGCCAGCAGCTCCCCGGTTCCGGTGGCCCACTTT.

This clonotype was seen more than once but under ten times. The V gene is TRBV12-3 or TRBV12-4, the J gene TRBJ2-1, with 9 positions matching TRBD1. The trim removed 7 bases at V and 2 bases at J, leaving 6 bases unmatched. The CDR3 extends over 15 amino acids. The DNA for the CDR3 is TGTGCCAGCACTCAGACAGGGGGAACCTACAATGAGCAGTTCTTC. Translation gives CASTQTGGTYNEQFF.

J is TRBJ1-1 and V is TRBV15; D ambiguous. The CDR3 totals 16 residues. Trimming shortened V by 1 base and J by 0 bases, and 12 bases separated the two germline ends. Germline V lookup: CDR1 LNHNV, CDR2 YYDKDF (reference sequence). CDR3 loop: CATSRGGRFLNTEAFF. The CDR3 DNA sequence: TGTGCCACCAGCAGAGGTGGTCGGTTTTTGAACACTGAAGCTTTCTTT.

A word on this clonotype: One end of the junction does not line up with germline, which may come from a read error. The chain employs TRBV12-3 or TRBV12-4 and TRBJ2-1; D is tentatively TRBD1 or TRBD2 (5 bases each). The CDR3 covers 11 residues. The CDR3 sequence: CVSSLGDLEFF. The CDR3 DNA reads TGTGTCAGCAGTTTGGGGGATTTGGAGTTCTTC.

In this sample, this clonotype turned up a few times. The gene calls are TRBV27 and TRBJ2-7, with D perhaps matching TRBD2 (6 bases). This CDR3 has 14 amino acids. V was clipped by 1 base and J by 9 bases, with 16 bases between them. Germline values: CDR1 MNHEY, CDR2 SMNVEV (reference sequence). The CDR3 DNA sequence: TGTGCCAGCAGTTTATGGGGCCCGCCGGAGGGGCAGTACTTC. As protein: CASSLWGPPEGQYF.

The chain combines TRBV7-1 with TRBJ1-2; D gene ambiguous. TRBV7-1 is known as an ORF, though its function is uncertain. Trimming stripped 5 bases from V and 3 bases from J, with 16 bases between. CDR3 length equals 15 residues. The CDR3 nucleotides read TGTGCCAGCAGCCCCCCTCGGACGGCTGACTATGGCTACACCTTC. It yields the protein CASSPPRTADYGYTF.

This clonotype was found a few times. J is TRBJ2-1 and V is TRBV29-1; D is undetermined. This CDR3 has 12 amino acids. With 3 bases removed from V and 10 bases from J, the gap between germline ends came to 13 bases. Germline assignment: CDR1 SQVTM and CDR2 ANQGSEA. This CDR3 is CSVESVGDEQFF. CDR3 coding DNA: TGCAGCGTTGAGTCGGTGGGTGACGAGCAGTTCTTC.

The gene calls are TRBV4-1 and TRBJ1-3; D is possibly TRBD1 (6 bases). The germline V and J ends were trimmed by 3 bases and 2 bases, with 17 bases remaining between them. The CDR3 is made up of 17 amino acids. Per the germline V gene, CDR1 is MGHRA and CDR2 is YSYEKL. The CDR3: CASSQQGQGWTGNTIYF. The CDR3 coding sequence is TGCGCCAGCAGCCAGCAGGGCCAGGGGTGGACTGGAAACACCATATATTTT.

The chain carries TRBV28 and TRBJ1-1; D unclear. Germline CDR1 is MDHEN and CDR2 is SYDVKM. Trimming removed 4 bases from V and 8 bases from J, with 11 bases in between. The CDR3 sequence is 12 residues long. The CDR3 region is CASSSSTEEAFF. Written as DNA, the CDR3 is TGTGCCAGCAGTTCATCGACCGAGGAAGCTTTCTTT. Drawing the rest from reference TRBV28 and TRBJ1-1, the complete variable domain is DVKVTQSSRYLVKRTGEKVFLECVQDMDHENMFWYRQDPGLGLRLIYFSYDVKMKEKGDIPEGYSVSREKKERFSLILESASTNQTSMYLCASSSSTEEAFFGQGTRLTVV.

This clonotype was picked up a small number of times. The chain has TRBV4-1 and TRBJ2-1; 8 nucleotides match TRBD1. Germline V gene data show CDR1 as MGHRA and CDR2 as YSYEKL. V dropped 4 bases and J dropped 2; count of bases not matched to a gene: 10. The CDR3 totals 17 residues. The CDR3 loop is CASSLGQGALPYNEQFF. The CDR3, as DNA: TGCGCCAGCAGCCTTGGCCAGGGGGCCCTTCCCTACAATGAGCAGTTCTTC.

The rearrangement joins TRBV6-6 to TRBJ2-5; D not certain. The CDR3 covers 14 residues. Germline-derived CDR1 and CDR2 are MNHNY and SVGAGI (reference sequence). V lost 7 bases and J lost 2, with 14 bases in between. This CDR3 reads CASTPGPPQETQYF. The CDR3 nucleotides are TGTGCCAGCACCCCAGGACCACCACAAGAGACCCAGTACTTC.

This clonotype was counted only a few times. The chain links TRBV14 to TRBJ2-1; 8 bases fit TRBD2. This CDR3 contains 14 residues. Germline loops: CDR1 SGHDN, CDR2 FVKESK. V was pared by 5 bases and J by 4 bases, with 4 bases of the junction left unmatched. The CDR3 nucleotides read TGTGCCAGCAGCGGTAGCGGGGTTTACAATGAGCAGTTCTTC. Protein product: CASSGSGVYNEQFF. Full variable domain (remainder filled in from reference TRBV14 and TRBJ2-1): EAGVTQFPSHSVIEKGQTVTLRCDPISGHDNLYWYRRVMGKEIKFLLHFVKESKQDESGMPNNRFLAERTGGTYSTLKVQPAELEDSGVYFCASSGSGVYNEQFFGPGTRLTVL.

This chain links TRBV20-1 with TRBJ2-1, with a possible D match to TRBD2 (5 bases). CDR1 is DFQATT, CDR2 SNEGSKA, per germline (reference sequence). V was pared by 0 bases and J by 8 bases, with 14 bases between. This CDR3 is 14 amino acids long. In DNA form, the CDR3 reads TGCAGTGCTAGAGATACGGCTGCGGAGGATGAGCAGTTCTTC. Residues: CSARDTAAEDEQFF.